One sample yielded the 12 T cell receptor beta chains listed below, sequenced in a study of cytomegalovirus exposure and HLA in healthy donors. Primers for the PCR totalled 60 Vbeta and 13 Jbeta. The repertoire was sequenced with immunoSEQ multiplex PCR; TCRdb's copy has only in-frame clones and lacks some. The sample consists of about 150,000 clones, less than 80% of them appearing once. The sample taken for sequencing was PBMCs. Receptor source: a female donor in good health and CMV-seropositive.

This clone turned up a few times. Compared with germline, one end of the junction differs, possibly owing to a read error. The V gene is TRBV7-9, the J gene TRBJ2-7, with 7 bases matching TRBD1. The CDR3 consists of 16 residues. CDR1 and CDR2 (germline): SEHNR, FQNEAQ (reference sequence). The CDR3 DNA is TGTTCCAGCAGCTTGGTTACAGGGACAGTCTCCTACGAGCAGTACTTC. This gives the protein CSSSLVTGTVSYEQYF.

The V gene is TRBV5-1, the J gene TRBJ2-1; D possibly corresponds to TRBD2 (5 bases). Germline CDR1 and CDR2: SGHRS and YFSETQ. The length of the CDR3 is 15 residues. Trimming cost V 2 bases and J 2 bases, with 11 bases left between them. CDR3 sequence (DNA): TGCGCCAGCAGCTTTCGATCCGGGACCTACAATGAGCAGTTCTTC. Translated, it gives CASSFRSGTYNEQFF.

V is TRBV6-5 and J is TRBJ1-2; D uncertain. Trimming removed 4 bases at V and 5 bases at J, with 11 bases between. The CDR3 length is 13 residues. Looked up from germline, CDR1 is MNHEY and CDR2 is SVGAGI. This CDR3 is CASSLSRIYGYTF. The CDR3 nucleotides read TGTGCCAGCAGTTTATCGAGGATATATGGCTACACCTTC.

This chain joins TRBV27 and TRBJ1-5; unclear D gene. V was shortened by 3 bases and J by 0 bases, with 3 bases between the two germline ends. The germline gives CDR1 MNHEY, CDR2 SMNVEV (reference sequence). The length of the CDR3 is 13 residues. CDR3 DNA sequence: TGTGCCAGCAGTTTCCGTAGCAATCAGCCCCAGCATTTT. This translates into CASSFRSNQPQHF.

This clone came up a few times. The gene calls are TRBV9 and TRBJ2-1; 9 nucleotides line up with TRBD1. Losses at the gene ends were 0 bases for V and 10 bases for J; bases not matched to a gene: 5. The CDR3 length is 14 residues. In germline, CDR1 is SGDLS, CDR2 YYNGEE. This chain's CDR3 is CASSVAYRGLEQFF. For the CDR3, the DNA is TGTGCCAGCAGCGTAGCTTACAGGGGGCTCGAGCAGTTCTTC.

The chain combines TRBV6-5 with TRBJ2-7; D gene uncertain. The CDR3 spans 15 residues. The germline V and J ends were trimmed by 6 bases and 5 bases, with 20 bases remaining between them. The germline V gene has CDR1 MNHEY and CDR2 SVGAGI. CDR3 region: CASSDSPRGMDEQYF. CDR3 in DNA: TGTGCCAGCAGCGACTCTCCGCGAGGAATGGACGAGCAGTACTTC.

J is TRBJ1-5 and V is TRBV2; a possible D gene is TRBD1 (6 bases). The CDR3 is made up of 14 amino acids. Germline assignment: CDR1 SNHLY and CDR2 FYNNEI. With 5 bases removed from V and 5 bases from J, the gap between germline ends came to 13 bases. In DNA form, the CDR3 reads TGTGCCAGCAGTAGAGACAGGAACCATCAGCCCCAGCATTTT. Its translation: CASSRDRNHQPQHF.

This clone showed up just once. The V and J genes are TRBV6-6 and TRBJ1-2; 8 bases agree with TRBD1. Per germline, CDR1 MNHNY and CDR2 SVGAGI (reference sequence). V shed 6 bases and J 8 bases; nucleotides not matched to a gene: 5. The CDR3 loop spans 12 amino acids. CDR3 loop: CASRETGDGYTF. The CDR3 coding sequence is TGTGCCAGCAGAGAGACAGGGGACGGCTACACCTTC.

The V gene is TRBV12-5, the J gene TRBJ1-5; the D gene is possibly TRBD1 (5 bases). The ends were cut back, 6 bases at V and 4 bases at J, with 13 bases in the middle. The CDR3 is made up of 14 amino acids. Germline assignment: CDR1 LGHNT and CDR2 FRNRAP. The CDR3 is CASGLGTFNQPQHF. CDR3 coding DNA: TGTGCTAGTGGCCTTGGGACTTTTAATCAGCCCCAGCATTTT.

This clone was seen only once. Additional DNA sequences in this sample encode the identical CDR3. The V call is TRBV7-9, the J call TRBJ2-2; no firm D call. The length of the CDR3 is 13 residues. Germline V gene lookup returns CDR1 SEHNR and CDR2 FQNEAQ (reference sequence). The V end was cut by 3 bases, the J end by 3 bases, with 5 bases between. Written as DNA, the CDR3 is TGTGCCAGCAGCTTCCGGGACACCGGGGAGCTGTTTTTT. As protein: CASSFRDTGELFF.

This sequence joins TRBV4-1 and TRBJ1-2, with a tentative D call TRBD1 (6 bases). The germline V gene encodes CDR1 MGHRA and CDR2 YSYEKL. V lost 4 bases and J 7 bases, leaving 16 bases between the germline ends. This CDR3 spans 14 amino acids. The DNA for the CDR3 is TGCGCCAGCAGCCCCCCCGGGGGGCCAGGTGGCTACACCTTC. This gives the protein CASSPPGGPGGYTF.

In this sample, this clone turned up once. V gene TRBV27 combines with J gene TRBJ2-5, with 11 bases matching TRBD2. Trimming took 2 bases from V and 4 from J; bases not matched to a gene: 9. The CDR3 spans 17 residues. Germline loops: CDR1 MNHEY, CDR2 SMNVEV (reference sequence). CDR3 sequence (DNA): TGTGCCAGCAGTTTAACTCCTCGGCTAGCGGGGGGAGAGACCCAGTACTTC. Encoded protein: CASSLTPRLAGGETQYF.